The present entry profiles one T cell receptor (beta chain) with its context. What it binds is not known. These data originate in a study of cytotoxic CD8 clonotypes in ibrutinib-treated CLL. Overall study context: Partial responses totalled roughly 25 and complete responses 2; after median around 74 months, about 14 remained remitted and roughly twelve progressed. Mean yields were approximately 270,000 productive templates and about 94,000 productive rearrangements per sample.

Clones were read by immunoSEQ multiplex PCR, and TCRdb kept only the in-frame ones, dropping some. Of some 140,000 clones listed, approximately 90% are singletons. General study points: Public clonotypes, found uncommonly, either contracted or stayed stable on treatment. Baseline values of clonality outstripped age-matched healthy donors and followed circulating CD8+ T-cell counts.

The CDR3 runs to 14 residues. Between the trimmed V and J ends, which lost 5 bases and 1 base, there was a span of 11 bases. CDR1 and CDR2 (germline): SGHVS, FQNEAQ. This specimen consisted of PBMCs, obtained after 12 months of ibrutinib treatment. The chain combines TRBV7-8 with TRBJ1-1, with D tentatively TRBD1 (5 bases). The TCR was taken from a human donor with chronic lymphocytic leukemia. CDR3 DNA: TGTGCCAGCAGCAAAAATACAGGGAACACTGAAGCTTTCTTT. Amino acids: CASSKNTGNTEAFF.